The source of this T cell receptor (beta chain) is a study of blood T cells in healthy people across ages. The study, taken as a whole, reports: Considered underestimates were the diversity estimates obtained from one million T cells.

The table lists this clonotype with a few counts. No antigen is known for it. Through a sample-barcoded 5' primer and a J-beta primer mix, a second PCR was run for 7 to 11 cycles. MiXCR, run by TCRdb on the 5' RACE reads, gives a single entry per CDR3 protein. The table shows more than 800,000 distinct CDR3 sequences, with 29% occurring only once. J lost 3 bases, V lost 7 bases, and 16 bases had no gene match. Germline CDR1 and CDR2: SNHLY and FYNNEI. The CDR3 spans 18 residues. Sequencing was performed on blood. The sequence derives from an elderly woman in good health. This chain uses TRBV2 with TRBJ2-1; 9 bases are shared with TRBD1. Here the CDR3 reads CASITDSGDRENYNEQFF. The DNA of the CDR3 is TGTGCCAGCATAACGGACTCCGGGGACAGGGAGAACTACAATGAGCAGTTCTTC.